The clone carrying this T cell receptor (beta chain) was detected only a few times. The sample comes from a study of lymphopenia after photon versus proton radiotherapy. Measured with immunoSEQ multiplex PCR; TCRdb has only the in-frame clones, and not every one. The sample includes roughly 6,500 clones, roughly nine tenths of them seen just once. Germline V lookup: CDR1 MDHEN, CDR2 SYDVKM. The CDR3 length is 15 residues. J was trimmed by 5 bases and V by 3 bases; bases with no gene match: 5. The V and J genes are TRBV28 and TRBJ2-1; 9 bases line up with TRBD1. The specimen comprised peripheral blood, sampled from a patient treated with photon-based radiotherapy. This TCR was recovered from a man aged 60 to 69 with cholangiocarcinoma. DNA for the CDR3: TGTGCCAGCAGTTTTTACAGGGGGCGAAACAATGAGCAGTTCTTC. Translated: CASSFYRGRNNEQFF.